Included here is one T cell receptor beta chain sequence, with context. The J segment lost 7 bases and the V segment lost 11 bases, leaving 14 bases of the junction unmatched. This CDR3 is 17 amino acids long. CDR1 is SNHLY, CDR2 FYNNEI, per germline. The sample originates from a study of blood T cell repertoires in COVID-19. About the research overall: Spain, Italy and the United States supplied samples that represented acute and convalescent COVID-19. Sample material is recorded as cDNA or gDNA derived from T cells, B-cell-depleted T cells, or PBMCs.

In the source study's methods: Nucleated cell number was recorded as an estimate derived from reference gene primer amplification. The repertoire was sequenced with immunoSEQ multiplex PCR; TCRdb's copy has only in-frame clones and lacks some. V, J and clone size are taken as reported in that table, and D and trimming were inferred from the DNA itself. The profile shows tens of thousands of clones, 80% to 95% of them singletons. The rearrangement links TRBV2 to TRBJ2-1, with TRBD2 matching over 16 bases. The origin of this receptor is a man aged 50 to 59 with active COVID-19. The sample was peripheral blood. CDR3 sequence (DNA): TGTGCCCGCCGACCGGGACTAGCGGGGGGGCGGGGGAATGAGCAGTTCTTC. Protein: CARRPGLAGGRGNEQFF.